The 25 T cell receptor beta chains presented below share a single source sample, sequenced in a study of T cells in tumors after PD-1 blockade. Measured with immunoSEQ multiplex PCR; TCRdb has only the in-frame clones, and not every one. The sample shows roughly 1,700 clones, about 70% of them seen only once. This sample comprised tumor tissue, obtained before anti-PD-1 treatment. These receptors came from a human donor with cutaneous squamous cell carcinoma.

V usage is TRBV5-1 and J usage is TRBJ2-7; D is possibly TRBD2 (7 bases). Trimming removed 4 bases from V and 9 bases from J, with 17 bases in between. The CDR3 is 13 amino acids. CDR1 is SGHRS, CDR2 YFSETQ, per germline. The CDR3 here is CASSPGIGGRQYF. CDR3 sequence (DNA): TGCGCCAGCAGCCCGGGGATCGGGGGGCGGCAGTACTTC.

This chain joins TRBV9 and TRBJ2-1; possibly TRBD1 or TRBD2 for D (5 bases each). The CDR3 is made up of 16 amino acids. CDR1 is SGDLS and CDR2 is YYNGEE in the germline V gene. The germline V and J ends were trimmed by 2 bases and 9 bases, with 21 bases remaining between them. CDR3 sequence (DNA): TGTGCCAGCAGCGTGGGGGTCGGGTTAGGGTTCGGTGAGCAGTTCTTC. Its protein is CASSVGVGLGFGEQFF.

By sample fraction, this clone is large. The rearrangement joins TRBV5-1 to TRBJ2-1; D call uncertain. The V gene lost 3 bases and the J gene lost 11 bases, with 9 bases spanning the gap. There are 11 residues in the CDR3. Germline CDR1 reads SGHRS; CDR2 reads YFSETQ. This CDR3 is CASSSANKQFF. As DNA, the CDR3 is TGCGCCAGCAGCTCAGCGAACAAGCAGTTCTTC.

J is TRBJ1-2 and V is TRBV5-4; TRBD1 is a possible D gene (6 bases). The V end lost 5 bases, the J end lost 7 bases, and 15 bases lay between the germline ends. Germline V gene lookup returns CDR1 SGHNT and CDR2 YYREEE (reference sequence). This CDR3 region has 13 residues. CDR3 sequence reads: CASRLLGGSGYTF. The CDR3, as DNA: TGTGCCAGCAGACTGCTAGGGGGGTCTGGCTACACCTTC.

This clone showed up just a few times. This chain connects TRBV30 to TRBJ2-3; weak D call: TRBD1 (6 bases). Germline CDR1 GTSNPN, CDR2 SVGIG (reference sequence). Trimming took off 1 base at V and 2 bases at J, with 13 bases between the two ends. This CDR3 has 15 amino acids. DNA for the CDR3: TGTGCCTGGAGTGACCGGGACACTTTCACAGATACGCAGTATTTT. This encodes CAWSDRDTFTDTQYF.

V is TRBV2 and J is TRBJ1-2; perhaps TRBD1 as D (6 bases). V was shortened by 7 bases and J by 4 bases, with 28 bases between the two germline ends. Germline-derived CDR1 and CDR2 are SNHLY and FYNNEI. The CDR3 has 18 residues. The CDR3 nucleotides are TGTGCCAGCAACCTGGAAGATCGGATGGCAGGGGAGGGCTATGGCTACACCTTC. Residues: CASNLEDRMAGEGYGYTF.

V gene TRBV2 combines with J gene TRBJ1-1; no firm D call. CDR3 size: 15 residues. Germline lookup yields CDR1 SNHLY and CDR2 FYNNEI. Trimming removed 1 base from V and 0 bases from J, with 9 bases in between. In DNA, the CDR3 is TGTGCCAGCAGTGAAGAGGAGGCTGTGAACACTGAAGCTTTCTTT. Its protein product is CASSEEEAVNTEAFF.

This chain joins TRBV7-6 and TRBJ1-1; tentatively, D is TRBD1 (5 bases). Trimming took 2 bases from V and 6 from J, leaving 13 bases between them. Germline CDR1 is SGHVS and CDR2 is FNYEAQ. The CDR3 runs to 14 residues. The CDR3 region has the DNA TGTGCCAGCAGCTTAACGGTCCGGACACCTGAAGCTTTCTTT. Its protein product is CASSLTVRTPEAFF.

This chain connects TRBV9 to TRBJ1-3; a possible D gene is TRBD1 (6 bases). V lost 4 bases and J lost 2, with 16 bases in between. Germline V gives CDR1 SGDLS, CDR2 YYNGEE. CDR3 length equals 16 residues. The CDR3 protein is CASSLTGGATGNTIYF. Written as DNA, the CDR3 is TGTGCCAGCAGCCTTACTGGGGGGGCCACTGGAAACACCATATATTTT.

This clone is judged large (0.1 to 1%). The chain links TRBV6-1 to TRBJ1-5; D is perhaps TRBD1 (5 bases). Germline assignment: CDR1 MNHNS and CDR2 SASEGT. This CDR3 spans 15 amino acids. V lost 1 base and J lost 0, with 7 bases in between. The CDR3 loop reads CASSEVGDSNQPQHF. CDR3 bases: TGTGCCAGCAGTGAAGTAGGGGATAGCAATCAGCCCCAGCATTTT.

V is TRBV30 and J is TRBJ1-1, with D possibly being TRBD1 (6 bases). Trimming shortened V by 3 bases and J by 3 bases, and 14 bases separated the two germline ends. CDR1 and CDR2 (germline): GTSNPN, SVGIG (reference sequence). The CDR3 is 14 residues long. CDR3 DNA sequence: TGTGCCTGGAGGTCGACAGGAGGGTACACTGAAGCTTTCTTT. It translates to CAWRSTGGYTEAFF.

V usage is TRBV7-2 and J usage is TRBJ2-7, with D perhaps matching TRBD1 (5 bases). The germline gives CDR1 SGHTA, CDR2 FQGNSA. The CDR3 length is 14 residues. Trimming took 3 bases from V and 5 from J, leaving 14 bases between them. CDR3 amino acids: CASSFSAGPDEQYF. The DNA of the CDR3 is TGTGCCAGCAGCTTTTCGGCAGGGCCCGACGAGCAGTACTTC.

The rearrangement uses TRBV2 and TRBJ2-1; D perhaps matches TRBD2 (7 bases). The CDR3 is 15 amino acids. Germline V gene data show CDR1 as SNHLY and CDR2 as FYNNEI. Deletions cut 6 bases from V and 12 bases from J, with 24 bases between. The CDR3 DNA sequence: TGTGCCAGCAGGGCTAGACTAGCCCGGGACAATCGGCAGTTCTTC. It specifies CASRARLARDNRQFF.

In regard to this clone: Other DNA sequences in this specimen translate into the identical CDR3. V is TRBV7-9 and J is TRBJ2-5; 11 bases align to TRBD1. The germline V gene encodes CDR1 SEHNR and CDR2 FQNEAQ (reference sequence). The CDR3 is 16 residues long. V gave up 5 bases and J gave up 5 bases; unmatched junction bases: 10. This CDR3 is CASSLRAGTGGETQYF. Here the CDR3 DNA reads TGTGCCAGCAGCCTAAGGGCCGGGACAGGGGGGGAGACCCAGTACTTC.

V and J are TRBV7-8 and TRBJ2-5; D might be TRBD2 (6 bases). The V end lost 1 base, the J end lost 1 base, and 10 bases lay between the germline ends. Germline CDR1 SGHVS, CDR2 FQNEAQ. The length of the CDR3 is 15 residues. For the CDR3, the DNA is TGTGCCAGCAGCTTAGAAGGAGGGGTCCAAGAGACCCAGTACTTC. It translates to CASSLEGGVQETQYF.

V usage is TRBV27 and J usage is TRBJ2-7, with D perhaps given as TRBD1 or TRBD2 (5 bases each). From germline, CDR1 is MNHEY and CDR2 SMNVEV (reference sequence). V gave up 5 bases and J gave up 1 base, with 12 bases separating them. The CDR3 is 14 amino acids. CDR3 nucleotide sequence: TGTGCCAGCAGTCTCCGGGACCTATCCTACGAGCAGTACTTC. Protein sequence: CASSLRDLSYEQYF.

The chain uses TRBV6-5 and TRBJ1-6; D is ambiguous. V lost 7 bases and J 0 bases, leaving 7 bases between the germline ends. The CDR3 sequence is 14 residues long. Germline CDR1 reads MNHEY; CDR2 reads SVGAGI. CDR3 sequence (DNA): TGTGCCAGCATGGGGAGCTCCTATAATTCACCCCTCCACTTT. Translating gives CASMGSSYNSPLHF.

The rearrangement uses TRBV18 and TRBJ1-6; D might be TRBD1 (6 bases). The germline V gene encodes CDR1 KGHSH and CDR2 LQKENI. Trimming shortened V by 3 bases and J by 9 bases, and 12 bases separated the two germline ends. CDR3 size: 14 residues. DNA of the CDR3: TGTGCCAGCTCACCTACAGGGTCCCGTTCACCCCTCCACTTT. Encoded protein: CASSPTGSRSPLHF.

V is TRBV12-3 or TRBV12-4 and J is TRBJ1-1, with D possibly TRBD1 on 5 matching bases. V shed 0 bases and J shed 10 bases, with 12 bases lying between them. The CDR3 consists of 13 residues. The CDR3 nucleotides read TGTGCCAGCAGTTTAGCACGGGGGGTCTCAGCTTTCTTT. This codes for CASSLARGVSAFF.

The J gene is TRBJ2-7, the V gene TRBV11-1; tentative D call: TRBD2 (6 bases). The germline V gene has CDR1 SGHAT and CDR2 FQDESV (reference sequence). The CDR3 runs 13 residues. Trimming took 9 bases from V and 0 from J, leaving 12 bases between them. The CDR3 nucleotides read TGTGCCAGGGGGGGAAGGGCCTCCTACGAGCAGTACTTC. As protein: CARGGRASYEQYF.

The V call is TRBV5-6, the J call TRBJ2-5; D is ambiguous. Trimming stripped 0 bases from V and 5 bases from J, with 5 bases between. The CDR3 spans 12 residues. Germline V gives CDR1 SGHDT, CDR2 YYEEEE. Written as DNA, the CDR3 is TGTGCCAGCAGCTTGGGGTGGGAGACCCAGTACTTC. Residues: CASSLGWETQYF.

This clone showed up just once. The rearrangement joins TRBV14 to TRBJ2-1; 8 bases are shared with TRBD2. Trimming took 0 bases from V and 8 from J; bases not matched to a gene: 9. CDR1 is SGHDN, CDR2 FVKESK, per germline. The CDR3 spans 16 residues. CDR3 DNA: TGTGCCAGCAGCCAAGATCTCAGCGGGGGCCGGGATGAGCAGTTCTTC. Encoded protein: CASSQDLSGGRDEQFF.

V gene TRBV5-7 combines with J gene TRBJ1-4; tentatively, D is TRBD1 (6 bases). TRBV5-7 is annotated as an ORF whose role is uncertain. Trimming removed 4 bases at V and 10 bases at J, with 20 bases between. The CDR3 covers 15 residues. CDR3 region: CASSPNWGGGGKLFF. CDR3 coding DNA: TGTGCCAGCAGCCCCAATTGGGGGGGCGGGGGAAAACTGTTTTTT.

V is TRBV4-1 and J is TRBJ2-7; the match to TRBD1 covers 9 bases. CDR1 is MGHRA, CDR2 YSYEKL, per germline. The J segment lost 7 bases and the V segment lost 3 bases, leaving 7 bases of the junction unmatched. CDR3 length: 14 amino acids. Written as DNA, the CDR3 is TGCGCCAGCAGCCACCCCGGGACAGGGCATGAGCAGTACTTC. It translates to CASSHPGTGHEQYF.

The J gene is TRBJ1-5, the V gene TRBV4-1; a possible D gene is TRBD1 (5 bases). Between the trimmed V and J ends, which lost 4 bases and 6 bases, there was a span of 10 bases. Per the germline V gene, CDR1 is MGHRA and CDR2 is YSYEKL. The CDR3 runs 13 residues. The CDR3 here is CASSLGEAQPQHF. The CDR3 DNA is TGCGCCAGCAGCCTGGGGGAGGCTCAGCCCCAGCATTTT.